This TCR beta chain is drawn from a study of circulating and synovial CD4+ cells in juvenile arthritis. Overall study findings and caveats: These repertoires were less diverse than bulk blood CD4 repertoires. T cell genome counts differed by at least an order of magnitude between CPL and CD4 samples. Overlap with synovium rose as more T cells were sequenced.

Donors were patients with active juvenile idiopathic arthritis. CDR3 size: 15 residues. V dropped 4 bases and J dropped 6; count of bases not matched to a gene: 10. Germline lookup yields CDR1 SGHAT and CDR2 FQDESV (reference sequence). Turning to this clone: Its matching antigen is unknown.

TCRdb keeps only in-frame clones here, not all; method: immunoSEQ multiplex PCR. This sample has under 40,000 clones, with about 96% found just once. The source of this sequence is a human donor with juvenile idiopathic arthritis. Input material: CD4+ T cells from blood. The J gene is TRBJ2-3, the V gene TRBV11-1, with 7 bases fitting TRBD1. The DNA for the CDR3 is TGTGCCAGCAGCTCCGGACAGGTCGAAAGGGATACGCAGTATTTT. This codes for CASSSGQVERDTQYF.